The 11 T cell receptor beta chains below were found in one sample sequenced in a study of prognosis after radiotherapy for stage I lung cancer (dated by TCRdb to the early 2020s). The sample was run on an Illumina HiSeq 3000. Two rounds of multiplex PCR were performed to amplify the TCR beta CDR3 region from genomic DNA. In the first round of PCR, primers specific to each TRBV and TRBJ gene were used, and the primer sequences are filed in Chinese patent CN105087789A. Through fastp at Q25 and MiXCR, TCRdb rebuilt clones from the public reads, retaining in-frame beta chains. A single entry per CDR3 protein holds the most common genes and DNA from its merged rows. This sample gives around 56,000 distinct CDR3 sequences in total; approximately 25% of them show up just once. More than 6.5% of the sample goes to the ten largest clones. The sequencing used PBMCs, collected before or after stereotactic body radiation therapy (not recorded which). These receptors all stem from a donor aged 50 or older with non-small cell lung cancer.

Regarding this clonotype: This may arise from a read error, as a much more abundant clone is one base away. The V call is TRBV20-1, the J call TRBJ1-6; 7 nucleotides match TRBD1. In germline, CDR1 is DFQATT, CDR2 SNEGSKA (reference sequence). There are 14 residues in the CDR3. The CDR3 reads CGARDGTASSPLHF. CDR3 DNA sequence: TGCGGTGCTAGAGACGGGACAGCGAGTTCACCCCTCCACTTT.

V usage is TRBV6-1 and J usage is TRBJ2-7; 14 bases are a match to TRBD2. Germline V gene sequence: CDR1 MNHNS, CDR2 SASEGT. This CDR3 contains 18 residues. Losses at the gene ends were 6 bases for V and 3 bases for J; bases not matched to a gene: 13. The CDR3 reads CASRTGLAGGLRIYEQYF. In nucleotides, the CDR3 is TGTGCCAGCAGGACAGGACTAGCGGGGGGCCTGCGAATCTACGAGCAGTACTTC.

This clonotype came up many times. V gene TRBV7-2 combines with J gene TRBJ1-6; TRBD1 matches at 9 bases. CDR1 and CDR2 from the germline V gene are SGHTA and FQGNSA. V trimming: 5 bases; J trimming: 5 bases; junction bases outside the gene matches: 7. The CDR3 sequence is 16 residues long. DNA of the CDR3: TGTGCCAGCAGCCCACAGGGGGCACCGGATAATTCACCCCTCCACTTT. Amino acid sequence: CASSPQGAPDNSPLHF.

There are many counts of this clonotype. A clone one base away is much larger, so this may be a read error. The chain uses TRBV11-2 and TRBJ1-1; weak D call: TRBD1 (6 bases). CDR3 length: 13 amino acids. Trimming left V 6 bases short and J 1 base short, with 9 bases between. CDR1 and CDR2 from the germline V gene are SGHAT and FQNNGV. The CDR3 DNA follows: TGTGCCAGCAGTTCACAGGGGAACACTGAAGCTTTCTTT. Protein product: CASSSQGNTEAFF.

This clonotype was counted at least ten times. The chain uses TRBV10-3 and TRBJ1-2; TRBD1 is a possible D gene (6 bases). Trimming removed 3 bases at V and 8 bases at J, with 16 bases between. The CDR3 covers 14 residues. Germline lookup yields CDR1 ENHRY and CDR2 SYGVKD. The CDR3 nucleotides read TGTGCCATCAGTGACGAGACAGGCGCCGTAGGCTACACCTTC. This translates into CAISDETGAVGYTF.

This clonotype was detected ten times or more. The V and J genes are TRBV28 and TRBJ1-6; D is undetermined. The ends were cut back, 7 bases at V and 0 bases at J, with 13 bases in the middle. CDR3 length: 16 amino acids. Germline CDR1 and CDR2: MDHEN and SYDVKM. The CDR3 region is CASTSRVSSYNSPLHF. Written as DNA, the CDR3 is TGTGCCAGCACCTCAAGGGTCAGCTCCTATAATTCACCCCTCCACTTT.

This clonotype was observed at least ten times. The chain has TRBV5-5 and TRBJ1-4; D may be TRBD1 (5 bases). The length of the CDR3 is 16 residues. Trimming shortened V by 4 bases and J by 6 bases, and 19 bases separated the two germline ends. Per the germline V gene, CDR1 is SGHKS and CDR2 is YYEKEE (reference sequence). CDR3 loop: CASSRGDDSGDEKLFF. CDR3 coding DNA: TGTGCCAGCAGCAGAGGGGATGACAGCGGTGATGAAAAACTGTTTTTT.

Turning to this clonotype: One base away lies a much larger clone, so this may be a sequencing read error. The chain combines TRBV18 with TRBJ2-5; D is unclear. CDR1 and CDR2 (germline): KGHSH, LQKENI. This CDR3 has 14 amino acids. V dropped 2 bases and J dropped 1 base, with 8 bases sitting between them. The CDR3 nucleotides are TGTGCCAGCTCACCAGCTGCAACCCAAGAGACCCAGTACTTC. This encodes CASSPAATQETQYF.

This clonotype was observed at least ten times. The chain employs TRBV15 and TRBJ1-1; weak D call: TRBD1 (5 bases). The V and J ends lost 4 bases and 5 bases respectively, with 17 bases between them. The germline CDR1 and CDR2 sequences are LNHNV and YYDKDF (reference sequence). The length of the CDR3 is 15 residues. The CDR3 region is CATSTGLLKGTEAFF. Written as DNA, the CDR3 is TGTGCCACCAGCACGGGACTCCTCAAGGGGACTGAAGCTTTCTTT.

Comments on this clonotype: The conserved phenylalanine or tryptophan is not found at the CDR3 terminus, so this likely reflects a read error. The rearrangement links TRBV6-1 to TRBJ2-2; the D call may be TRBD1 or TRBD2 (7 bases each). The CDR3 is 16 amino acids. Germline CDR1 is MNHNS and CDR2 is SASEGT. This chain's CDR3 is CASSRGGGPNTGDLFL. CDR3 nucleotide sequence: TGTGCCAGCAGCAGGGGGGGAGGCCCGAACACCGGGGATCTGTTTCTT.

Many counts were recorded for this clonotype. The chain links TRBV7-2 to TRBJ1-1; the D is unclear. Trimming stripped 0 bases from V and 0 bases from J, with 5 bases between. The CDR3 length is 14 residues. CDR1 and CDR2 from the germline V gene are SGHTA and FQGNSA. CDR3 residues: CASSLASVNTEAFF. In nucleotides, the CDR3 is TGTGCCAGCAGCTTAGCTTCGGTGAACACTGAAGCTTTCTTT.